This passage covers 10 T cell receptor beta chains from one sample sequenced in a study of shared clonotypes between healthy human individuals. Libraries were prepared by immunoSEQ multiplex PCR; TCRdb keeps only in-frame clonotypes and omits some of them. Of approximately 640,000 clones in the sample, 72% were seen once. Sequenced input: memory CD4+ T cells sorted from blood. Regarding subset: CD45RA-negative fraction. These receptor sequences come from a woman aged 25 to 39 in good health.

The chain recombines TRBV11-2 with TRBJ2-4; D perhaps matches TRBD2 (5 bases). Germline V gene data show CDR1 as SGHAT and CDR2 as FQNNGV. Trimming pared 5 bases from V and 0 bases from J, leaving 11 bases between. The CDR3 runs to 15 residues. CDR3 protein: CASSPDSPAKNIQYF. CDR3 nucleotides: TGTGCCAGCAGCCCGGACTCCCCAGCCAAAAACATTCAGTACTTC. Filled out from reference TRBV11-2 and TRBJ2-4, the complete variable domain reads EAGVAQSPRYKIIEKRQSVAFWCNPISGHATLYWYQQILGQGPKLLIQFQNNGVVDDSQLPKDRFSAERLKGVDSTLKIQPAKLEDSAVYLCASSPDSPAKNIQYFGAGTRLSVL.

This sequence joins TRBV28 and TRBJ1-5; 11 bases align to TRBD1. This CDR3 is built from 17 residues. The trim removed 6 bases at V and 1 base at J, leaving 8 bases unmatched. Germline V CDR1 and CDR2: MDHEN, SYDVKM. CDR3: CASRPDRGLVSNQPQHF. The CDR3 DNA sequence: TGTGCCAGCAGACCGGACAGGGGGCTAGTCAGCAATCAGCCCCAGCATTTT. The variable domain in full, completed from reference TRBV28 and TRBJ1-5, reads DVKVTQSSRYLVKRTGEKVFLECVQDMDHENMFWYRQDPGLGLRLIYFSYDVKMKEKGDIPEGYSVSREKKERFSLILESASTNQTSMYLCASRPDRGLVSNQPQHFGDGTRLSIL.

The chain uses TRBV5-5 and TRBJ1-2; possibly TRBD1 for D (5 bases). Looked up from germline, CDR1 is SGHKS and CDR2 is YYEKEE (reference sequence). This CDR3 is 14 amino acids long. V was pared by 0 bases and J by 5 bases, with 11 bases between. CDR3 loop: CASSLGGAEYGYTF. DNA of the CDR3: TGTGCCAGCAGCTTGGGGGGCGCGGAGTATGGCTACACCTTC.

The chain recombines TRBV19 with TRBJ2-3, with 10 bases fitting TRBD2. Unmatched junction bases numbered 7, after V lost 3 bases and J lost 1 base. Germline CDR1 is LNHDA and CDR2 is SQIVND (reference sequence). The CDR3 loop spans 17 amino acids. The CDR3 loop is CASSILAGVSGTDTQYF. The DNA of the CDR3 is TGTGCCAGTAGTATCCTAGCGGGAGTCAGTGGCACAGATACGCAGTATTTT.

J is TRBJ2-1 and V is TRBV7-8; D possibly corresponds to TRBD2 (5 bases). Trimming removed 5 bases from V and 8 bases from J, with 19 bases in between. CDR1 is SGHVS, CDR2 FQNEAQ, per germline. This CDR3 has 15 residues. The CDR3 DNA sequence: TGTGCCAGCAGCATCCGGGAAATCAGTAGCGATGAGCAGTTCTTC. Translating it yields CASSIREISSDEQFF.

Of note for this clone: This likely traces to a read error, being one base from a far larger clone. This same CDR3 is encoded by further DNA sequences in the sample. This rearrangement joins TRBV7-2 to TRBJ2-1; 10 positions agree with TRBD2. Germline CDR1 and CDR2: SGHTA and FQGNSA. Germline trimming cut 5 bases from V and 1 base from J; bases unmatched to any gene: 2. The CDR3 sequence is 15 residues long. In nucleotides, the CDR3 is TGTGCCAGCAGCCGTAGCGGGGGGTCCTACAATGAGCAGTTCTTC. Its protein product is CASSRSGGSYNEQFF.

CDR3 DNA sequence: TGTGCCAGCAGTTACTCGCCGGGAGCAACCTACGAGCAGTACTTC. It encodes CASSYSPGATYEQYF. J is TRBJ2-7 and V is TRBV6-6; a weak D match, TRBD2 (6 bases). Germline V gene sequence: CDR1 MNHNY, CDR2 SVGAGI (reference sequence). CDR3 length: 15 amino acids. V lost 0 bases to trimming and J lost 2 bases, with 11 bases between them.

V is TRBV15 and J is TRBJ2-3, with D possibly TRBD1 on 6 matching bases. The CDR3 consists of 15 residues. From germline, CDR1 is LNHNV and CDR2 YYDKDF (reference sequence). V was cut by 0 bases and J by 5 bases, with 12 bases left in between. The CDR3 nucleotides read TGTGCCACCAGCAGAGATGTAGGGGGACGAGATACGCAGTATTTT. Amino acid sequence: CATSRDVGGRDTQYF.

This CDR3 reads CASSLVAGQGYEQYF. CDR3 DNA: TGTGCCAGCAGCTTAGTAGCAGGGCAGGGCTACGAGCAGTACTTC. This rearrangement joins TRBV11-2 to TRBJ2-7, with a possible D match to TRBD1 (5 bases). Trimming shortened V by 1 base and J by 3 bases, and 13 bases separated the two germline ends. CDR3 length: 15 amino acids. Germline CDR1 reads SGHAT; CDR2 reads FQNNGV. The complete variable domain, with remaining parts taken from reference TRBV11-2 and TRBJ2-7, reads EAGVAQSPRYKIIEKRQSVAFWCNPISGHATLYWYQQILGQGPKLLIQFQNNGVVDDSQLPKDRFSAERLKGVDSTLKIQPAKLEDSAVYLCASSLVAGQGYEQYFGPGTRLTVT.

The chain is built from TRBV6-6 and TRBJ2-2, with a weak D call TRBD2 (6 bases). The CDR3 runs to 15 residues. V was shortened by 0 bases and J by 6 bases, with 11 bases between the two germline ends. Germline lookup yields CDR1 MNHNY and CDR2 SVGAGI (reference sequence). CDR3 protein: CASSYSSGVSGELFF. For the CDR3, the DNA is TGTGCCAGCAGTTACTCGTCGGGAGTCTCCGGGGAGCTGTTTTTT.